A selection of T cell receptor beta chains follows, all from one sample in a study of CD8 T cells in Susac syndrome. TCRdb reprocessed the immunoSEQ multiplex PCR reads with MiXCR, giving one entry per CDR3 protein. Of 90,000 to 150,000 distinct CDR3 sequences detected, 85% to 95% appear once; the ten largest clones hold approximately 0.12%. Sequencing used CD8+ T cells from PBMCs. These receptors all stem from a human donor in good health. CDR3s include the opening cysteine and the closing phenylalanine or tryptophan. Each record gives: clone size, J gene, D gene, CDR3 length, V gene, CDR3 DNA, CDR3 protein. D genes are given only for firm matches. Clone size is stated in some rows and not others, as once, few, many or a class when expanded.

clone size: once; J gene: TRBJ2-7; D gene: TRBD1; CDR3 length: 13; V gene: TRBV27; CDR3 DNA: TGTGCCAGCAGTTTCGGGACAGAGGGCGAGCAGTACTTC; CDR3 protein: CASSFGTEGEQYF
clone size: .; J gene: TRBJ1-2; D gene: .; CDR3 length: 12; V gene: TRBV7-8; CDR3 DNA: TGTGCCAGCAGCTTGGACAGCTATGGCTACACCTTC; CDR3 protein: CASSLDSYGYTF
clone size: .; J gene: TRBJ2-3; D gene: .; CDR3 length: 12; V gene: TRBV6-2/TRBV6-3; CDR3 DNA: TGTGCCAGCACCACCGCCCAAGATACGCAGTATTTT; CDR3 protein: CASTTAQDTQYF
clone size: .; J gene: TRBJ2-2; D gene: TRBD1; CDR3 length: 16; V gene: TRBV6-2/TRBV6-3; CDR3 DNA: TGTGCCAGCAGAGAGGGGACACAGGGGTCCTCCGGGGAGCTGTTTTTT; CDR3 protein: CASREGTQGSSGELFF
clone size: .; J gene: TRBJ2-1; D gene: .; CDR3 length: 15; V gene: TRBV6-4; CDR3 DNA: TGTGCCAGCAGTGTAAAGGGGGGAAGCTACAATGAGCAGTTCTTC; CDR3 protein: CASSVKGGSYNEQFF
clone size: .; J gene: TRBJ2-2; D gene: TRBD2; CDR3 length: 15; V gene: TRBV19; CDR3 DNA: TGTGCCAGTGGGGGACTAGCGGTGAACACCGGGGAGCTGTTTTTT; CDR3 protein: CASGGLAVNTGELFF
clone size: few; J gene: TRBJ2-7; D gene: .; CDR3 length: 15; V gene: TRBV27; CDR3 DNA: TGTGCCAGCACCCCCGTTCCTGGGGACACCTACGAGCAGTACTTC; CDR3 protein: CASTPVPGDTYEQYF
clone size: .; J gene: TRBJ2-7; D gene: .; CDR3 length: 16; V gene: TRBV23-1; CDR3 DNA: TGCGCCATTGGGGTGGCGGCAGAACCCTTCCCCTACGAGCAGTACTTC; CDR3 protein: CAIGVAAEPFPYEQYF
clone size: .; J gene: TRBJ1-3; D gene: .; CDR3 length: 14; V gene: TRBV6-5; CDR3 DNA: TGTGCCAGCAGGATACAGGGAATTGGAAACACCATATATTTT; CDR3 protein: CASRIQGIGNTIYF
clone size: .; J gene: TRBJ2-7; D gene: .; CDR3 length: 13; V gene: TRBV30; CDR3 DNA: TGTGCCTGGAGTGTAAAGGGATTCGACGAGCAGTACTTC; CDR3 protein: CAWSVKGFDEQYF
clone size: .; J gene: TRBJ2-5; D gene: .; CDR3 length: 14; V gene: TRBV7-2; CDR3 DNA: TGTGCCAGCAGCGTCAGGGGTTCGGGGGAGACCCAGTACTTC; CDR3 protein: CASSVRGSGETQYF
clone size: .; J gene: TRBJ1-5; D gene: .; CDR3 length: 17; V gene: TRBV19; CDR3 DNA: TGTGCCAGTAGTATAGATCAGGCCCTGCCCCTTCATCAGCCCCAGCATTTT; CDR3 protein: CASSIDQALPLHQPQHF